The 25 T cell receptor beta chains given below trace back to one sample, sequenced in a study of molecular identifiers for immune sequencing clone quantification. TCRdb re-derived calls from the PCR reads in MiXCR, one entry per CDR3 protein. The sample comprises around 480,000 distinct CDR3 sequences, 20% to 25% of which are singletons, and more than 0.8% rests with the top ten. The material sequenced was naive CD8+ T cells from blood, with Jurkat cell RNA spiked in. The sample's subset: FACS-sorted CD8+CD4-CCR7+CD45RA+ naive T cells. These receptors were obtained from a human donor in good health. Some libraries in this study had Jurkat cell RNA spiked in.

On this clonotype itself: This may arise from a read error, as a much more abundant clone is one base away. The gene calls are TRBV12-3 or TRBV12-4 and TRBJ1-4; TRBD1 is a possible D gene (5 bases). V lost 7 bases and J 4 bases, leaving 16 bases between the germline ends. The CDR3 has 15 amino acids. The CDR3, as DNA: TGTGCCAGCACCGACTCGGGGGAGGGTAATGAAAAACTGTTTTTT. This codes for CASTDSGEGNEKLFF.

The chain links TRBV5-6 to TRBJ2-7, with D hard to call. Germline V gene sequence: CDR1 SGHDT, CDR2 YYEEEE. V was trimmed by 1 base and J by 2 bases, leaving 10 bases between them. The CDR3 is 14 amino acids. CDR3: CASSLQLRAYEQYF. In DNA form, the CDR3 reads TGTGCCAGCAGCTTGCAGCTCCGGGCCTACGAGCAGTACTTC.

This clonotype was observed a few times. The chain links TRBV11-3 to TRBJ1-5; D not certain. The CDR3 has 19 residues. The V gene lost 4 bases and the J gene lost 2 bases, with 24 bases spanning the gap. CDR1 and CDR2 from the germline V gene are SGHNT and YENEEA. CDR3: CASSYRPRQGVICNQPQHF. CDR3 coding DNA: TGTGCCAGCAGCTACAGACCGCGTCAAGGAGTTATCTGCAATCAGCCCCAGCATTTT.

As DNA, the CDR3 is TGTGCCAGCAGCACTGGGGCGAGCGCACCGAACACTGAAGCTTTCTTT. Translated: CASSTGASAPNTEAFF. The chain has TRBV21-1 and TRBJ1-1; the table calls TRBD1, which could not be checked here. TRBV21-1 is termed a pseudogene. The CDR3 totals 16 residues.

This clonotype was counted at least ten times. This chain connects TRBV24-1 to TRBJ1-5, with unresolved D. Trimming took 2 bases from V and 2 from J, leaving 6 bases between them. From germline, CDR1 is KGHDR and CDR2 SFDVKD. The CDR3 covers 14 residues. CDR3 bases: TGTGCCACCAGTGATTATAATGGCAATCAGCCCCAGCATTTT. It is translated as CATSDYNGNQPQHF.

The genes are TRBV7-9 and TRBJ1-2; D remains unclear. The CDR3 extends over 11 amino acids. V shed 5 bases and J shed 0 bases, with 1 base lying between them. CDR1 and CDR2 (germline): SEHNR, FQNEAQ (reference sequence). The chain's CDR3 is CASSTNYGYTF. CDR3 nucleotides: TGTGCCAGCAGCACTAACTATGGCTACACCTTC.

This clonotype was found many times. The rearrangement joins TRBV5-1 to TRBJ2-5, with 7 positions matching TRBD1. CDR3 length: 17 residues. CDR1 and CDR2 from the germline V gene are SGHRS and YFSETQ. V shed 0 bases, J shed 5 bases, and the junction held 13 bases outside the gene matches. The CDR3 protein is CASSLGERQGFLETQYF. DNA of the CDR3: TGCGCCAGCAGCTTGGGTGAAAGACAGGGCTTTTTGGAGACCCAGTACTTC.

This clonotype was observed once. No conserved phenylalanine or tryptophan ends this CDR3, so it is likely a read error. The CDR3 DNA reads as TGTGCCAGCAGCTTGGTTCGGACAGCACAAGAGACCCAGTACCTC. This encodes CASSLVRTAQETQYL. V usage is TRBV5-6 and J usage is TRBJ2-5; tentative D call: TRBD1 (6 bases). Deletions cut 0 bases from V and 2 bases from J, with 11 bases between. Germline V gene lookup returns CDR1 SGHDT and CDR2 YYEEEE. The CDR3 loop spans 15 amino acids.

As to this clonotype: With a much larger clone just one base away, this may be a read error. This chain connects TRBV20-1 to TRBJ2-3; 9 bases fit TRBD2. After removal of 6 bases from V and 4 bases from J, the junction contained 11 bases not matched to a gene. CDR3 length: 15 amino acids. Germline V gene lookup returns CDR1 DFQATT and CDR2 SNEGSKA (reference sequence). The CDR3 sequence: CSATNLAGSADTQYF. The CDR3 region has the DNA TGCAGTGCAACGAATCTAGCGGGGTCCGCAGATACGCAGTATTTT.

This chain joins TRBV4-1 and TRBJ1-6, with D possibly TRBD1 on 5 matching bases. V shed 2 bases and J shed 2 bases, with 28 bases lying between them. Germline V gives CDR1 MGHRA, CDR2 YSYEKL. The CDR3 runs 22 residues. Here the CDR3 DNA reads TGCGCCAGCAGCCAACCCCGTCCCGGGGCCTCCATTGTTCAAGCCTATAATTCACCCCTCCACTTT. Translated, it gives CASSQPRPGASIVQAYNSPLHF.

Many counts were recorded for this clonotype. This sequence joins TRBV7-3 and TRBJ2-2; 11 positions match TRBD1. The trim removed 3 bases at V and 5 bases at J, leaving 5 bases unmatched. The CDR3 contains 16 residues. Germline CDR1 reads SGHTA; CDR2 reads FQGTGA. CDR3 bases: TGTGCCAGCAGCTTCCCGGGACAGGGGGGAACCGGGGAGCTGTTTTTT. Protein product: CASSFPGQGGTGELFF. Looking up the rest from reference TRBV7-3 and TRBJ2-2 gives the full variable domain: GAGVSQTPSNKVTEKGKYVELRCDPISGHTALYWYRQSLGQGPEFLIYFQGTGAADDSGLPNDRFFAVRPEGSVSTLKIQRTERGDSAVYLCASSFPGQGGTGELFFGEGSRLTVL.

Turning to this clonotype: A clone one base away is much larger, so this may be a read error. The chain links TRBV7-7 to TRBJ2-7; 7 nucleotides match TRBD1. This CDR3 region has 13 residues. In germline, CDR1 is SSHAT, CDR2 FNYEAQ (reference sequence). The CDR3 nucleotides are TGTGCTAGCAGCCTGGACAGGACCCACGAGCAGTACTTC. Translating it yields CASSLDRTHEQYF.

J is TRBJ1-4 and V is TRBV29-1; D uncertain. Trimming pared 0 bases from V and 10 bases from J, leaving 15 bases between. The CDR3 runs to 14 residues. The germline CDR1 and CDR2 sequences are SQVTM and ANQGSEA. In nucleotides, the CDR3 is TGCAGCGTTGAAGACGGCACCGTCCGGGGAAAACTGTTTTTT. Amino acid sequence: CSVEDGTVRGKLFF. Using reference TRBV29-1 and TRBJ1-4 for the parts outside the CDR3, the full variable domain is SAVISQKPSRDICQRGTSLTIQCQVDSQVTMMFWYRQQPGQSLTLIATANQGSEATYESGFVIDKFPISRPNLTFSTLTVSNMSPEDSSIYLCSVEDGTVRGKLFFGSGTQLSVL.

About this clonotype: This could be a read error, since a much larger clone is one nucleotide away. The chain combines TRBV29-1 with TRBJ1-2; 9 bases agree with TRBD1. Germline V gene lookup returns CDR1 SQVTM and CDR2 ANQGSEA. The J segment lost 0 bases and the V segment lost 0 bases, leaving 5 bases of the junction unmatched. The CDR3 is made up of 16 amino acids. CDR3 coding DNA: TGCAGCGTTGAAGATTGGGACAGGGACACTAACTATGGCTACACCTTC. Translation gives CSVEDWDRDTNYGYTF.

The sample holds a few counts of this clonotype. The J gene is TRBJ2-5, the V gene TRBV10-1; D remains ambiguous. Deletions cut 5 bases from V and 3 bases from J, with 13 bases between. The CDR3 is 14 residues long. Per germline, CDR1 WNHNN and CDR2 SYGVQD (reference sequence). CDR3 in amino acids: CASSLDGREETQYF. CDR3 nucleotide sequence: TGCGCCAGCAGTCTAGACGGCCGGGAAGAGACCCAGTACTTC.

V gene TRBV15 combines with J gene TRBJ2-1; a possible D gene is TRBD2 (5 bases). The CDR3 totals 14 residues. The germline V gene has CDR1 LNHNV and CDR2 YYDKDF (reference sequence). Trimming shortened V by 0 bases and J by 8 bases, and 11 bases separated the two germline ends. In DNA, the CDR3 is TGTGCCACCAGCAGAGATCGGCCCGGGGATGAGCAGTTCTTC. Translating gives CATSRDRPGDEQFF.

A few counts support this clonotype. Lacking the conserved final phenylalanine or tryptophan, this CDR3 likely reflects a read error. The chain uses TRBV11-2 and TRBJ1-1; D may be TRBD1 (6 bases). This CDR3 is built from 12 residues. Germline assignment: CDR1 SGHAT and CDR2 FQNNGV. Trimming stripped 6 bases from V and 5 bases from J, with 10 bases between. The CDR3 DNA sequence: TGTGCCAGCAGTACCAGGGGAACTGAAGCTTTCCTT. Translation gives CASSTRGTEAFL.

This clonotype was found a few times. The V gene is TRBV3-1, the J gene TRBJ2-2, with D perhaps TRBD2 (5 bases). Germline V gene data show CDR1 as LGHDT and CDR2 as YNNKEL (reference sequence). V was pared by 1 base and J by 4 bases, with 16 bases between. The CDR3 is made up of 17 amino acids. Here the CDR3 DNA reads TGTGCCAGCAGCCAAGTCGGGTACGGGGTCGTCACCGGGGAGCTGTTTTTT. Protein product: CASSQVGYGVVTGELFF.

The table lists this clonotype with many counts. This chain joins TRBV4-1 and TRBJ2-3, with TRBD2 matching over 7 bases. The CDR3 is 16 residues long. The germline V gene encodes CDR1 MGHRA and CDR2 YSYEKL. With 0 bases clipped from V and 1 base from J, the junction kept 4 bases outside the gene matches. The DNA of the CDR3 is TGCGCCAGCAGCCAAGAGGGGGGGTCCCGCACAGATACGCAGTATTTT. This encodes CASSQEGGSRTDTQYF.

This clonotype was recorded at least ten times. This sequence joins TRBV5-6 and TRBJ1-1; unclear D gene. The CDR3 loop spans 14 amino acids. Germline V CDR1 and CDR2: SGHDT, YYEEEE. Trimming removed 3 bases at V and 0 bases at J, with 9 bases between. The DNA of the CDR3 is TGTGCCAGCAGCTCGAAGGGCATGAACACTGAAGCTTTCTTT. As protein: CASSSKGMNTEAFF. Together with reference TRBV5-6 and TRBJ1-1, the CDR3 gives the full variable domain: DAGVTQSPTHLIKTRGQQVTLRCSPKSGHDTVSWYQQALGQGPQFIFQYYEEEERQRGNFPDRFSGHQFPNYSSELNVNALLLGDSALYLCASSSKGMNTEAFFGQGTRLTVV.

This clonotype was observed once. The junction departs from the called germline gene at one end, perhaps through a read error. The chain carries TRBV2 and TRBJ1-1; D perhaps matches TRBD1 (5 bases). The germline CDR1 and CDR2 sequences are SNHLY and FYNNEI. This CDR3 is built from 14 residues. This chain's CDR3 is CAGSDPGLRAEAFF. DNA of the CDR3: TGTGCCGGCAGTGACCCAGGGCTCCGGGCTGAAGCTTTCTTT.

This clonotype was recorded many times. The rearrangement joins TRBV6-5 to TRBJ2-1, with 9 positions matching TRBD2. CDR3 length: 15 amino acids. Germline lookup yields CDR1 MNHEY and CDR2 SVGAGI. V lost 3 bases and J lost 9; bases outside the gene matches: 9. The CDR3: CASSYNGRGGTEQFF. Written as DNA, the CDR3 is TGTGCCAGCAGTTATAATGGGCGGGGGGGCACTGAGCAGTTCTTC.

The chain links TRBV6-5 to TRBJ1-1; D not certain. V lost 0 bases and J 5 bases, leaving 10 bases between the germline ends. The CDR3 sequence is 14 residues long. The germline gives CDR1 MNHEY, CDR2 SVGAGI. This CDR3 is CASSYSAGLTEAFF. The CDR3 region has the DNA TGTGCCAGCAGTTACTCTGCGGGGTTGACTGAAGCTTTCTTT.

About this clonotype itself: A much bigger clone sits one base away, suggesting this may be a read error. This rearrangement joins TRBV29-1 to TRBJ2-7, with 10 bases that match TRBD1. Losses at the gene ends were 3 bases for V and 4 bases for J; bases not matched to a gene: 9. CDR3 length: 15 amino acids. The germline gives CDR1 SQVTM, CDR2 ANQGSEA. The DNA for the CDR3 is TGCAGCGTTGAGTCGACAGGGGGCAATCTGTACGAGCAGTACTTC. Protein product: CSVESTGGNLYEQYF.

The chain recombines TRBV9 with TRBJ2-3; TRBD1 matches at 9 bases. J was trimmed by 3 bases and V by 3 bases; bases with no gene match: 8. The CDR3 contains 16 residues. Germline assignment: CDR1 SGDLS and CDR2 YYNGEE. The CDR3 region is CASSETTGTGTDTQYF. The CDR3 DNA reads TGTGCCAGCAGCGAAACCACCGGGACAGGGACAGATACGCAGTATTTT.